Listed below are T cell receptor beta chains from one sample, sequenced in a study of blood T cell repertoires in COVID-19. Repertoires were generated with immunoSEQ multiplex PCR, while TCRdb's copy carries only in-frame clones and drops some. The sample records over 60,000 clones, 80% to 85% being singletons. What was sequenced was peripheral blood. Receptors originate from a human donor in a cohort sampled during active COVID-19. Each CDR3 is given with its conserved first and last residue. D genes are given only for firm matches. For some rows the clone size is stated as once, few or many, or as a class when expanded; others skip it.

TRBJ2-7,TRBV11-2,NA,once,TGTGCCACTTCGGGGGCGGGGGAAAACGAGCAGTACTTC,CATSGAGENEQYF
TRBJ2-5,TRBV24-1,NA,NA,TGTGCCACCAGTGATTTTACAGGCTATCAAGAGACCCAGTACTTC,CATSDFTGYQETQYF
TRBJ1-3,TRBV4-1,NA,NA,TGCGCCAGCAGTCAGCCGGGACAAACTGGAAACACCATATATTTT,CASSQPGQTGNTIYF
TRBJ2-7,TRBV7-3,NA,once,TGTGCCAGCAGCTTAATGGGGGAGGAGGCCGAGCAGTACTTC,CASSLMGEEAEQYF
TRBJ2-5,TRBV28,NA,NA,TGTGCCAGCAGACCTCAGGGACAAGAGACCCAGTACTTC,CASRPQGQETQYF
TRBJ2-3,TRBV29-1,TRBD2,once,TGCAGCGTCGCCATAGCGGGAGGTAGTACAGATACGCAGTATTTT,CSVAIAGGSTDTQYF
TRBJ2-5,TRBV29-1,TRBD1,NA,TGCAGCGTGTGGACAGGGGTGGATAGGACCCAGTACTTC,CSVWTGVDRTQYF
TRBJ2-7,TRBV6-5,NA,NA,TGTGCCAGCAGTTACTTGGACGGGGGCGAGCAGTACTTC,CASSYLDGGEQYF
TRBJ2-1,TRBV7-9,TRBD2,NA,TGTGCCAGCAGGACCCTAGCGGGAGGGGCGAGCTCCTACAATGAGCAGTTCTTC,CASRTLAGGASSYNEQFF
TRBJ1-6,TRBV5-1,TRBD1,NA,TGCGCCAGCAGCTCCCCGGGACAGCCCCTCCACTTT,CASSSPGQPLHF
TRBJ1-4,TRBV13,NA,NA,TGTGCCAGCAGCTTAGGGCGAACTAATGAAAAACTGTTTTTT,CASSLGRTNEKLFF
TRBJ2-3,TRBV7-2,TRBD2,NA,TGTGCCAGCAGCCTCGGACTAGCGGGAGGACCTAGCACAGATACGCAGTATTTT,CASSLGLAGGPSTDTQYF
TRBJ1-1,TRBV2,NA,NA,TGTGCCAGCAGTGAGTTGGCTCCGGGGGCTTTCTTT,CASSELAPGAFF
TRBJ2-1,TRBV7-9,TRBD1,NA,TGTGCCAGCAGCCAATCGGACAGGGGAGGCAATGAGCAGTTCTTC,CASSQSDRGGNEQFF
TRBJ2-1,TRBV6-1,NA,NA,TGTGCCAGCAGTGAAGATGTCAGCTCCTACAATGAGCAGTTCTTC,CASSEDVSSYNEQFF